The rows below give T cell receptor beta chains drawn from one sample of a study of immune cell composition in non-small cell lung cancer. The data were produced by immunoSEQ multiplex PCR, yet TCRdb's version contains in-frame clones alone and is incomplete. The sample has about 4,000 clones; about 80% are singletons. The sequencing sample was made of lung tumor tissue. The receptors stem from a human donor with non-small cell lung cancer. Each CDR3 is given with its conserved first and last residue. The D gene is left open where the match is weak. Clone sizes are given selectively: once, few, many, or a class where the clone is expanded.

>TRBD2|TRBJ2-1|TRBV9|.
TGTGCCAGCAGCGTGAGTGGCGGGGGGGCATGGAATGAGCAGTTCTTC
CASSVSGGGAWNEQFF
>TRBD2|TRBJ2-3|TRBV7-2|.
TGTGCCAGCAGCTTAGCGCGCGGACTAGCGGGGGAGCGCACAGATACGCAGTATTTT
CASSLARGLAGERTDTQYF
>.|TRBJ2-5|TRBV14|large
TGTGCCAGCAGCCCTGCCGGGGTCCCAGAGACCCAGTACTTC
CASSPAGVPETQYF
>.|TRBJ1-5|TRBV11-2|once
TGTGCCAGCAGCTTAGGGGTAGCCCAGCCCCAGCATTTT
CASSLGVAQPQHF
>TRBD2|TRBJ2-3|TRBV7-2|.
TGTGCCAGCAGCGGGACTAGCGGCACAGATACGCAGTATTTT
CASSGTSGTDTQYF
>TRBD1|TRBJ1-5|TRBV30|few
TGTGCCTGGAGTGTAAGGGGGCTTAGCAATCAGCCCCAGCATTTT
CAWSVRGLSNQPQHF
>.|TRBJ1-1|TRBV14|.
TGTGCCAGCAGCCTTCAGATGAACACTGAAGCTTTCTTT
CASSLQMNTEAFF
>TRBD2|TRBJ2-1|TRBV6-1|.
TGTGCCAGCAGTGTACAGCGGGAGCCCTCCTACAATGAGCAGTTCTTC
CASSVQREPSYNEQFF
>.|TRBJ2-5|TRBV6-5|.
TGTGCCAGCAGTTACTCGAACGGGCAAGAGACCCAGTACTTC
CASSYSNGQETQYF
>TRBD2|TRBJ2-2|TRBV5-3|few
TGTGCCAGAGTTAGCGGGGGATCGAACACCGGGGAGCTGTTTTTT
CARVSGGSNTGELFF
>.|TRBJ2-2|TRBV7-2|.
TGTGCCAGCAGCCGAAAACAGGGCACCGGGGAGCTGTTTTTT
CASSRKQGTGELFF
>.|TRBJ1-1|TRBV5-1|.
TGCGCCAGCGCGGACACATACACTGAAGCTTTCTTT
CASADTYTEAFF
>.|TRBJ2-5|TRBV5-6|.
TGTGCCAGCAGCTTGGGGTGGCAAGAGACCCAGTACTTC
CASSLGWQETQYF
>.|TRBJ2-7|TRBV18|few
TGTGCCAGCTCACCACCAGGAACTCGCTACGAGCAGTACTTC
CASSPPGTRYEQYF
>.|TRBJ2-1|TRBV5-1|once
TGCGCCAGCAGCGGGCCGGATGAGCAGTTCTTC
CASSGPDEQFF
>TRBD1|TRBJ1-1|TRBV30|.
TGTGCCTGGAGGGCATCCCAGGGGGTCAACACTGAAGCTTTCTTT
CAWRASQGVNTEAFF
>.|TRBJ2-5|TRBV19|.
TGTGCCAGTAGTGGAAGGGGGGCGGGGGAGACCCAGTACTTC
CASSGRGAGETQYF
>.|TRBJ1-5|TRBV7-2|.
TGTGCCAGCAGCTTGACAGATCATCAGCCCCAGCATTTT
CASSLTDHQPQHF
>TRBD2|TRBJ2-2|TRBV30|.
TGTGCCTGGAGTTCCCGGACTAGCGGGGGACCCACCGGGGAGCTGTTTTTT
CAWSSRTSGGPTGELFF
>.|TRBJ2-5|TRBV2|.
TGTGCCAGCAGTGTATCTAGACAAGAGACCCAGTACTTC
CASSVSRQETQYF
>.|TRBJ1-2|TRBV7-3|.
TGTGCCAGCAGCTTAAACCCCAGCTATGGCTACACCTTC
CASSLNPSYGYTF
>.|TRBJ1-4|TRBV28|.
TGTGCCAGCAGTTTATCGGGAGCCCTGAATGAAAAACTGTTTTTT
CASSLSGALNEKLFF
>TRBD1|TRBJ2-3|TRBV19|.
TGTGCCAGTAGTATAGGGGACAGGGTGTTCACAGATACGCAGTATTTT
CASSIGDRVFTDTQYF
>.|TRBJ2-3|TRBV9|few
TGTGCCAGCAGCCAGAGGACGCTCACAGATACGCAGTATTTT
CASSQRTLTDTQYF
>.|TRBJ2-5|TRBV14|.
TGTGCCAGCAGCCAAGAAAGCACCTTTGAGACCCAGTACTTC
CASSQESTFETQYF
>.|TRBJ2-1|TRBV5-1|.
TGCGCCAGCAGCTTGGCTGAGACTTACAATGAGCAGTTCTTC
CASSLAETYNEQFF
>.|TRBJ1-5|TRBV6-5|.
TGTGCCAGCAGTGCAACGATCAATCAGCCCCAGCATTTT
CASSATINQPQHF
>TRBD2|TRBJ2-5|TRBV4-3|.
TGCGCCAGCAGCCAACTAAGGGGAGGGCAAGAGACCCAGTACTTC
CASSQLRGGQETQYF
>TRBD2|TRBJ2-2|TRBV5-1|.
TGCGCCAGCAGCTTCAGCCCTAGCGGGAGTGAGAGCACCGGGGAGCTGTTTTTT
CASSFSPSGSESTGELFF
>.|TRBJ1-3|TRBV19|.
TGTGCCAGTACCGACAGGCTTGGAAACACCATATATTTT
CASTDRLGNTIYF
>TRBD2|TRBJ2-7|TRBV28|.
TGTGCCAGCATAACTGGGACTAGCGGTTCCTACGAGCAGTACTTC
CASITGTSGSYEQYF
>.|TRBJ2-1|TRBV28|.
TGTGCCAGCAGTTTCGAAGTTCGGCGTTCACCCTACAATGAGCAGTTCTTC
CASSFEVRRSPYNEQFF
>.|TRBJ2-5|TRBV7-9|.
TGTGCCAGCAGCTTAACGGAGTCTCAAGAGACCCAGTACTTC
CASSLTESQETQYF
>TRBD2|TRBJ2-5|TRBV19|.
TGTGCCAGTAGTCCGCGCCGGGGGGGGCGCGATCTAGAGACCCAGTACTTC
CASSPRRGGRDLETQYF
>.|TRBJ1-5|TRBV28|.
TGTGCCAGCAGCCAGAGGACAGTCCGGGATAATCAGCCCCAGCATTTT
CASSQRTVRDNQPQHF
>TRBD1|TRBJ2-7|TRBV7-9|.
TGTGCCAGCAGCTTAGGCCAGGGGGTTCAGCAGTACTTC
CASSLGQGVQQYF